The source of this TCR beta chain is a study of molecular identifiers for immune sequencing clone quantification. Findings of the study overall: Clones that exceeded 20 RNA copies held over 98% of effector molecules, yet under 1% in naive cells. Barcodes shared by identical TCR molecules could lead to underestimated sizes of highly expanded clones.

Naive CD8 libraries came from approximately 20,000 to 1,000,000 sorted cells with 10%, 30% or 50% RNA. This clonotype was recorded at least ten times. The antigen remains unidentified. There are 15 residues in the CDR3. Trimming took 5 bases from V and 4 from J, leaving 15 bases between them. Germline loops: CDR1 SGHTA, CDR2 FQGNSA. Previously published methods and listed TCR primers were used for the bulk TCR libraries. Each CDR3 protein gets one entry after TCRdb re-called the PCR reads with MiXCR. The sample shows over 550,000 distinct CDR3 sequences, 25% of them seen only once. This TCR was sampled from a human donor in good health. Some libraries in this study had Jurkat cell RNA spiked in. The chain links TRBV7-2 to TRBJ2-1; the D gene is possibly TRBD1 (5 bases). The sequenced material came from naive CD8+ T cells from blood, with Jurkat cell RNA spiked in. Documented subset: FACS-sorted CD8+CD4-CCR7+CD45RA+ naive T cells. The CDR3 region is CASSQPVGHYNEQFF. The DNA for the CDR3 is TGTGCCAGCAGCCAGCCCGTGGGGCATTACAATGAGCAGTTCTTC.